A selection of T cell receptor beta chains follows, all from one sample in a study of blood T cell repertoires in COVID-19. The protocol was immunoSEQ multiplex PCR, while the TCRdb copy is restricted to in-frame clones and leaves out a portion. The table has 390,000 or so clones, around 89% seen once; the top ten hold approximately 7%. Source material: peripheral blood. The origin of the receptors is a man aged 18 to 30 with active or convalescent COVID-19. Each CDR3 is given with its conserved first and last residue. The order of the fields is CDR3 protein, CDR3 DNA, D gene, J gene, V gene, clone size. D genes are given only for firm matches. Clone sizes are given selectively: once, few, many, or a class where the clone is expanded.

CASSIAQGSFTEAFF	TGTGCCAGTAGTATAGCACAGGGTAGTTTCACTGAAGCTTTCTTT	.	TRBJ1-1	TRBV19	once
CASSYVLGGGSHSTDTQYF	TGTGCCAGCAGTTACGTCTTGGGCGGGGGGAGCCATAGCACAGATACGCAGTATTTT	TRBD2	TRBJ2-3	TRBV6-2/TRBV6-3	.
CASSLGLTGLMSDPDTQYF	TGTGCCAGCAGCTTGGGATTAACGGGACTTATGTCTGACCCAGATACGCAGTATTTT	.	TRBJ2-3	TRBV5-8	.
CASSLGLGGTDTQYF	TGTGCCAGCAGCCTTGGCCTGGGCGGCACAGATACGCAGTATTTT	.	TRBJ2-3	TRBV7-9	.
CASSFGTFGQPQHF	TGTGCCAGCAGCTTCGGGACTTTCGGTCAGCCCCAGCATTTT	.	TRBJ1-5	TRBV7-2	.
CASSQVSSYEQYF	TGCGCCAGCAGCCAAGTCTCCAGCTACGAGCAGTACTTC	.	TRBJ2-7	TRBV4-1	.
CASTLSPDTYGYTF	TGTGCCAGCACTTTATCCCCCGACACCTATGGCTACACCTTC	.	TRBJ1-2	TRBV28	once
CASSTGDSYEQYF	TGTGCCAGCTCAACCGGGGACTCCTACGAGCAGTACTTC	.	TRBJ2-7	TRBV18	.
CASSILNEQFF	TGTGCCAGTAGTATTCTGAATGAGCAGTTCTTC	.	TRBJ2-1	TRBV19	.
CASSIGPSQDTEAFF	TGTGCCAGCAGCATTGGGCCTTCCCAGGACACTGAAGCTTTCTTT	.	TRBJ1-1	TRBV7-6	.
CASSPQAGSYNEQFF	TGTGCCAGCAGCCCACAAGCGGGATCCTACAATGAGCAGTTCTTC	TRBD2	TRBJ2-1	TRBV7-2	.
CASRDDRGLGSPLHF	TGTGCCAGCAGAGACGACAGGGGGCTGGGTTCACCCCTCCACTTT	TRBD1	TRBJ1-6	TRBV6-5	.
CASSLAPTGNYGYTF	TGTGCCAGCAGCTTAGCCCCAACCGGGAACTATGGCTACACCTTC	.	TRBJ1-2	TRBV7-9	.
CASSGPGLATGELFF	TGTGCCAGCAGCGGACCGGGACTAGCGACCGGGGAGCTGTTTTTT	TRBD2	TRBJ2-2	TRBV7-6	.
CASSLANLGLSEAFF	TGTGCCAGCAGCTTGGCCAATTTAGGACTCTCAGAAGCTTTCTTT	.	TRBJ1-1	TRBV5-6	.
CASTDRGYATNEKLFF	TGTGCCAGTACGGACAGGGGATATGCAACTAATGAAAAACTGTTTTTT	TRBD1	TRBJ1-4	TRBV19	.
CASSSGAAELPDTQYF	TGTGCCAGCAGTTCAGGGGCCGCAGAGCTCCCAGATACGCAGTATTTT	.	TRBJ2-3	TRBV28	.
CASSLEDRRAGQYEQYF	TGTGCCAGCAGCTTAGAGGACAGGAGGGCGGGTCAGTACGAGCAGTACTTC	.	TRBJ2-7	TRBV7-8	.
CASSTAGAGTDTQYF	TGTGCCAGCAGCACCGCGGGGGCCGGCACAGATACGCAGTATTTT	.	TRBJ2-3	TRBV6-2/TRBV6-3	.
CASSLDDRGFYEQYF	TGCGCCAGCAGCCTTGACGACAGGGGATTCTACGAGCAGTACTTC	TRBD1	TRBJ2-7	TRBV4-3	.
CASSPGLASSYNEQFF	TGCGCCAGCAGCCCGGGACTAGCGAGCTCCTACAATGAGCAGTTCTTC	TRBD2	TRBJ2-1	TRBV4-3	.
CATSREWDGATDTQYF	TGTGCCACCAGCAGAGAGTGGGATGGGGCCACAGATACGCAGTATTTT	.	TRBJ2-3	TRBV15	.
CASSRRGANTEAFF	TGTGCCAGCAGCCGACGGGGGGCCAACACTGAAGCTTTCTTT	.	TRBJ1-1	TRBV5-6	.
CSVERGYTEAFF	TGCAGCGTTGAAAGGGGATACACTGAAGCTTTCTTT	.	TRBJ1-1	TRBV29-1	.
CASSPAGREGRYEQYF	TGTGCCAGCAGCCCGGCGGGGCGGGAGGGCCGTTACGAGCAGTACTTC	TRBD2	TRBJ2-7	TRBV7-9	.
CAWHSSGRKSEQYF	TGTGCCTGGCATTCTAGCGGGAGAAAGTCCGAGCAGTACTTC	TRBD2	TRBJ2-7	TRBV30	.
CASSSTGANEQFF	TGTGCCAGCAGTTCGACAGGGGCCAATGAGCAGTTCTTC	TRBD1	TRBJ2-1	TRBV12-3/TRBV12-4	.
CAISPGTGVGDEKLFF	TGTGCCATCAGTCCCGGGACAGGGGTAGGGGATGAAAAACTGTTTTTT	TRBD1	TRBJ1-4	TRBV10-3	few
CASSQDVGSYNEQFF	TGTGCCAGCAGCCAAGATGTCGGTTCCTACAATGAGCAGTTCTTC	.	TRBJ2-1	TRBV3-1/TRBV3-2	.
CASSYSRDSSYNEQFF	TGTGCCAGCAGCTATTCACGGGACTCCTCCTACAATGAGCAGTTCTTC	.	TRBJ2-1	TRBV7-6	.
CASSPQGFPGYTF	TGTGCCAGTAGTCCACAGGGTTTCCCTGGCTACACCTTC	.	TRBJ1-2	TRBV19	.
CATGGGDTEAFF	TGTGCCACCGGTGGGGGGGACACTGAAGCTTTCTTT	.	TRBJ1-1	TRBV24-1	.
CASSRKDRVTEAFF	TGTGCCAGCAGCCGCAAGGACAGGGTTACTGAAGCTTTCTTT	TRBD1	TRBJ1-1	TRBV5-6	.
CASSPDRTHQPQHF	TGTGCCAGCAGTCCGGACAGGACACATCAGCCCCAGCATTTT	TRBD1	TRBJ1-5	TRBV6-2/TRBV6-3	.
CASSTGTELWETQYF	TGCGCCAGCAGCACAGGGACCGAACTGTGGGAGACCCAGTACTTC	.	TRBJ2-5	TRBV5-1	.
CASRTTGLPGEQYF	TGTGCCAGCAGAACGACAGGGCTTCCCGGCGAGCAGTACTTC	TRBD1	TRBJ2-7	TRBV6-6	.
CASRLNPGAHTF	TGTGCCAGCAGATTAAACCCAGGGGCCCACACCTTC	.	TRBJ1-2	TRBV5-6	.
CASSLRQGGYEQYF	TGTGCCAGTAGTCTCCGACAGGGCGGTTACGAGCAGTACTTC	TRBD1	TRBJ2-7	TRBV19	.
CASSGEANDGDEKLFF	TGTGCCAGCAGCGGAGAGGCTAACGACGGGGATGAAAAACTGTTTTTT	.	TRBJ1-4	TRBV9	.
CASSVDRGLYNEQFF	TGTGCCAGCAGTGTGGACAGGGGGCTATACAATGAGCAGTTCTTC	TRBD1	TRBJ2-1	TRBV6-2/TRBV6-3	.
CASSLRETGELFF	TGTGCCAGCAGCCTTCGGGAGACCGGGGAGCTGTTTTTT	.	TRBJ2-2	TRBV3-1/TRBV3-2	.
CATSPGQGGRRSQPQHF	TGTGCCACCTCCCCGGGACAGGGGGGGAGAAGAAGTCAGCCCCAGCATTTT	TRBD1	TRBJ1-5	TRBV19	.
CASSRWTGHRQDEQFF	TGTGCCAGCAGCAGGTGGACAGGGCATCGACAAGATGAGCAGTTCTTC	TRBD1	TRBJ2-1	TRBV7-8	.
CATSDPGGGSYNEQFF	TGTGCCACCAGTGACCCCGGGGGGGGGTCCTACAATGAGCAGTTCTTC	TRBD2	TRBJ2-1	TRBV24-1	once
CASFRQANQETQYF	TGTGCCAGCTTCCGACAGGCTAACCAAGAGACCCAGTACTTC	.	TRBJ2-5	TRBV6-6	.
CASTNSGSRTGELFF	TGTGCCAGCACCAATAGCGGGAGTCGCACCGGGGAGCTGTTTTTT	TRBD2	TRBJ2-2	TRBV7-9	.
CATSDMTSGGTDTQYF	TGTGCCACCAGTGACATGACTAGCGGGGGGACAGATACGCAGTATTTT	TRBD2	TRBJ2-3	TRBV24-1	once
CASSSKLAGEDFVETQYF	TGTGCCAGCAGTTCCAAACTAGCGGGAGAGGACTTTGTGGAGACCCAGTACTTC	TRBD2	TRBJ2-5	TRBV5-6	once
CASSLGGTGGGSYGYTF	TGTGCCAGCAGCTTAGGTGGGACAGGGGGCGGAAGCTATGGCTACACCTTC	TRBD1	TRBJ1-2	TRBV7-2	.
CSLGEGPNTEAFF	TGCAGCTTGGGGGAGGGGCCGAACACTGAAGCTTTCTTT	.	TRBJ1-1	TRBV29-1	.
CASSLASRDQPQHF	TGTGCCAGCAGCTTAGCGAGTCGGGATCAGCCCCAGCATTTT	.	TRBJ1-5	TRBV7-2	.
CSVVTRGYTEAFF	TGCAGCGTTGTAACCCGGGGGTACACTGAAGCTTTCTTT	.	TRBJ1-1	TRBV29-1	.
CASSTSGTGDSPLHF	TGTGCCAGCAGCACATCCGGGACAGGGGATTCACCCCTCCACTTT	TRBD1	TRBJ1-6	TRBV3-1/TRBV3-2	.
CASSWGVNTEAFF	TGTGCCAGCAGCTGGGGGGTGAACACTGAAGCTTTCTTT	.	TRBJ1-1	TRBV11-1	.
CATDRDSPTYEQYF	TGTGCCACGGACCGGGACAGCCCCACCTACGAGCAGTACTTC	TRBD1	TRBJ2-7	TRBV3-1/TRBV3-2	.
CASSLAGGLDEQFF	TGTGCCAGCAGCCTCGCGGGGGGGCTCGATGAGCAGTTCTTC	TRBD2	TRBJ2-1	TRBV7-9	.
CASSPKGQGGGNTIYF	TGTGCCAGCAGCCCTAAAGGCCAGGGTGGTGGAAACACCATATATTTT	.	TRBJ1-3	TRBV3-1/TRBV3-2	.
CASSYSGSGGLNEQFF	TGTGCCAGCAGTTACTCGGGGAGCGGGGGACTCAATGAGCAGTTCTTC	TRBD2	TRBJ2-1	TRBV6-5	.
CASSLRNEQFF	TGTGCCAGCAGCCTACGGAATGAGCAGTTCTTC	.	TRBJ2-1	TRBV6-6	.
CASSLGLSLRRLQETQYF	TGTGCCAGCAGCTTAGGGTTGAGTCTTCGGAGGCTTCAAGAGACCCAGTACTTC	.	TRBJ2-5	TRBV7-8	once